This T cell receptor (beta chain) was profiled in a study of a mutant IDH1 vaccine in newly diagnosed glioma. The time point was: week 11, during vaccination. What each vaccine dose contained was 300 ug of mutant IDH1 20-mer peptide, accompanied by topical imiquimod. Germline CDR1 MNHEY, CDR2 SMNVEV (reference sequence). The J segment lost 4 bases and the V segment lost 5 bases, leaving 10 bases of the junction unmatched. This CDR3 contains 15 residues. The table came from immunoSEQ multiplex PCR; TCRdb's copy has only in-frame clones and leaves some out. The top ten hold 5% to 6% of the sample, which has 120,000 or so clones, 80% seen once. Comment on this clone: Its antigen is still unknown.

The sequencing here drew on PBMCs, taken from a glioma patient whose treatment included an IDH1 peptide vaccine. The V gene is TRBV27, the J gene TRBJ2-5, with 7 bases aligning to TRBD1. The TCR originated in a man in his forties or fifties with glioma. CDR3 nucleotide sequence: TGTGCCAGCAGTCTCCGACAGGGAGTGGGAGAGACCCAGTACTTC. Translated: CASSLRQGVGETQYF.